These 26 T cell receptor beta chains were all obtained from the same sample, sequenced in a study of T-cell memory formation after mild COVID-19. One entry per CDR3 protein, called by TCRdb with MiXCR from the 5' RACE reads. The table includes over 120,000 distinct CDR3 sequences, almost 25% detected once. Material: PBMCs or a T cell subset sorted from them (not recorded which). The receptors were sampled from an adult woman who had mild COVID-19 (a few samples of this study predate the infection). Cell type and time point are not known.

This chain connects TRBV28 to TRBJ2-7; TRBD1 aligns across 9 bases. The V gene's germline CDR1 is MDHEN and CDR2 SYDVKM. CDR3 length: 14 residues. Trimming cost V 4 bases and J 4 bases; bases outside gene matches: 5. The CDR3: CASSSRTGEYEQYF. The CDR3, as DNA: TGTGCCAGCAGTTCTAGGACAGGGGAGTACGAGCAGTACTTC.

The V call is TRBV5-1, the J call TRBJ2-7; D may match TRBD1 or TRBD2 (7 bases each). CDR3 length: 14 amino acids. Trimming stripped 6 bases from V and 2 bases from J, with 15 bases between. Germline V gene lookup returns CDR1 SGHRS and CDR2 YFSETQ. In DNA, the CDR3 is TGCGCCAGCACCACAGGGGAGGGGCCCTACGAGCAGTACTTC. Translating gives CASTTGEGPYEQYF.

The count of this clonotype is one. Given the absence of the conserved phenylalanine or tryptophan at the CDR3 end, a read error is likely. This chain links TRBV7-6 with TRBJ2-7, with 7 bases identical to TRBD2. The CDR3 has 13 amino acids. The V and J ends lost 1 base and 9 bases, in that order; junction bases with no gene match: 6. Germline CDR1 SGHVS, CDR2 FNYEAQ. The chain's CDR3 is CASSLGGSRPQYL. In DNA, the CDR3 is TGTGCCAGCAGCTTAGGCGGGAGCCGCCCGCAGTACTTA.

The genes are TRBV19 and TRBJ2-3, with no clear D. Looked up from germline, CDR1 is LNHDA and CDR2 is SQIVND (reference sequence). This CDR3 is 14 amino acids long. V gave up 2 bases and J gave up 2 bases, with 8 bases separating them. Here the CDR3 reads CASSIKRTTDTQYF. The CDR3 DNA reads TGTGCCAGTAGTATAAAGAGGACCACAGATACGCAGTATTTT.

This clonotype was found a few times. The chain is built from TRBV5-1 and TRBJ1-1, with 9 bases fitting TRBD1. The CDR3 runs 14 residues. The V and J ends lost 4 bases and 5 bases, in that order; junction bases with no gene match: 6. Germline V gene data show CDR1 as SGHRS and CDR2 as YFSETQ. The CDR3 here is CASSDGTGLTEAFF. The CDR3 nucleotides are TGCGCCAGCAGCGACGGGACAGGGTTGACTGAAGCTTTCTTT.

The table lists this clonotype with a few counts. The chain recombines TRBV19 with TRBJ1-2, with D possibly TRBD1 on 6 matching bases. The CDR3 is 15 residues long. V lost 5 bases, J lost 3 bases, and 16 bases lay in between. The V gene's germline CDR1 is LNHDA and CDR2 SQIVND (reference sequence). The CDR3 nucleotides are TGTGCCAGTAGTCCAATAGGGACACCCTACTATGGCTACACCTTC. Protein product: CASSPIGTPYYGYTF.

There are a few counts of this clonotype. The V and J genes are TRBV7-9 and TRBJ2-7, with a weak D call TRBD1 (8 bases). CDR3 size: 14 residues. Germline CDR1 and CDR2: SEHNR and FQNEAQ (reference sequence). Between the trimmed V and J ends, which lost 4 bases and 6 bases, there was a span of 16 bases. DNA of the CDR3: TGTGCCAGCAGCTACCGGACAGGGAGGGTCGAGCAGTACTTC. Amino acid sequence: CASSYRTGRVEQYF.

There are a few counts of this clonotype. The J gene is TRBJ2-1, the V gene TRBV28; TRBD2 agrees at 8 bases. The CDR3 length is 13 residues. Germline CDR1 is MDHEN and CDR2 is SYDVKM. The J segment lost 8 bases and the V segment lost 5 bases, leaving 5 bases of the junction unmatched. This CDR3 is CASSGRGGYEQFF. CDR3 DNA: TGTGCCAGCAGTGGCCGGGGGGGCTATGAGCAGTTCTTC.

In its sample, this clonotype was seen many times. The junction differs from germline at one of its ends, possibly a read error. The chain combines TRBV5-1 with TRBJ2-7, with D perhaps matching TRBD1 (6 bases). The germline CDR1 and CDR2 sequences are SGHRS and YFSETQ. The CDR3 has 14 residues. The CDR3 region is CASSLTGSSYEQYF. The CDR3 nucleotides read TGTGCCAGCAGTTTGACAGGTAGCTCCTACGAGCAGTACTTC.

This clonotype turned up a few times. This chain uses TRBV29-1 with TRBJ2-2; 7 bases agree with TRBD1. The J segment lost 3 bases and the V segment lost 5 bases, leaving 9 bases of the junction unmatched. This CDR3 region has 15 residues. CDR1 is SQVTM and CDR2 is ANQGSEA in the germline V gene. CDR3 region: CSVIGGTEDTGELFF. DNA of the CDR3: TGCAGCGTTATAGGTGGGACAGAGGACACCGGGGAGCTGTTTTTT.

The CDR3 protein is CSARDRGLSEAFF. DNA for the CDR3: TGCAGTGCTAGAGATAGGGGGTTATCTGAAGCTTTCTTT. V usage is TRBV20-1 and J usage is TRBJ1-1; maybe TRBD1 (6 bases). Germline values: CDR1 DFQATT, CDR2 SNEGSKA (reference sequence). The CDR3 has 13 amino acids. Trimming took 0 bases from V and 6 from J, leaving 11 bases between them.

This clonotype was seen a few times. This rearrangement joins TRBV6-2 or TRBV6-3 to TRBJ2-1; 11 nucleotides line up with TRBD2. The V and J ends lost 4 bases and 6 bases, in that order; junction bases with no gene match: 8. CDR1 MNHEY and CDR2 SVGEGT come from the germline V gene. There are 16 residues in the CDR3. As DNA, the CDR3 is TGTGCCAGCAGTTCCGAGACTAGCGGGAAATTCAATGAGCAGTTCTTC. Its translation is CASSSETSGKFNEQFF.

The chain is built from TRBV13 and TRBJ2-5; D is possibly TRBD2 (6 bases). V lost 5 bases and J 5 bases, leaving 12 bases between the germline ends. The CDR3 extends over 13 amino acids. Per germline, CDR1 PRHDT and CDR2 FYEKMQ (reference sequence). CDR3 residues: CASSPWGRETQYF. CDR3 nucleotide sequence: TGTGCCAGCAGCCCGTGGGGGAGGGAGACCCAGTACTTC.

This clonotype has a count of ten or more. V is TRBV12-3 or TRBV12-4 and J is TRBJ2-1, with D tentatively TRBD1 (5 bases). Trimming pared 2 bases from V and 6 bases from J, leaving 8 bases between. The CDR3 has 13 amino acids. This CDR3 is CASSLQGGNEQFF. The DNA of the CDR3 is TGTGCCAGCAGTTTACAGGGCGGCAATGAGCAGTTCTTC.

The J gene is TRBJ2-6, the V gene TRBV4-1; possibly TRBD1 for D (6 bases). The ends were cut back, 4 bases at V and 0 bases at J, with 13 bases in the middle. The CDR3 has 17 amino acids. Germline V lookup: CDR1 MGHRA, CDR2 YSYEKL. The CDR3 protein is CASSRDDRTSGANVLTF. The CDR3 coding sequence is TGCGCCAGCAGCCGCGACGACAGGACCTCTGGGGCCAACGTCCTGACTTTC.

The rearrangement links TRBV20-1 to TRBJ2-1; a possible D gene is TRBD1 (6 bases). Germline V CDR1 and CDR2: DFQATT, SNEGSKA (reference sequence). Trimming shortened V by 7 bases and J by 4 bases, and 8 bases separated the two germline ends. This CDR3 region has 11 residues. In DNA, the CDR3 is TGCAGTGAGGGGACATACAATGAGCAGTTCTTC. Its protein is CSEGTYNEQFF.

The chain couples TRBV12-3 or TRBV12-4 to TRBJ1-1; 10 nucleotides agree with TRBD1. There are 14 residues in the CDR3. Germline trimming cut 6 bases from V and 5 bases from J; bases unmatched to any gene: 6. CDR3 nucleotides: TGTGCCAGCAGCGAGGGACAGGGGAGAACTGAAGCTTTCTTT. Protein: CASSEGQGRTEAFF.

This clonotype has more than one count but fewer than ten. This chain links TRBV6-4 with TRBJ2-3, with D maybe TRBD1 (6 bases). V lost 5 bases and J lost 5, with 14 bases in between. Germline loops: CDR1 MRHNA, CDR2 SNTAGT. This CDR3 has 14 residues. CDR3 loop: CASSRGPGVDTQYF. CDR3 DNA: TGTGCCAGCAGTCGGGGTCCAGGGGTAGATACGCAGTATTTT.

This clonotype occurred a few times. The V call is TRBV7-9, the J call TRBJ2-2; D ambiguous. Germline V CDR1 and CDR2: SEHNR, FQNEAQ (reference sequence). This CDR3 has 12 residues. V lost 5 bases and J 6 bases, leaving 7 bases between the germline ends. The CDR3 coding sequence is TGTGCCAGCAGCCCTTTTGCCGGGGAGCTGTTTTTT. It codes for CASSPFAGELFF.

CDR3 DNA sequence: TGTGCCAGTAGGGGCGGGAGGGCTATCGAGCAGTACTTC. Amino acid sequence: CASRGGRAIEQYF. The chain has TRBV11-3 and TRBJ2-7; 9 bases are a match to TRBD2. The CDR3 length is 13 residues. The V segment lost 9 bases and the J segment 6 bases; nucleotides outside the gene matches: 9. Germline assignment: CDR1 SGHNT and CDR2 YENEEA. The full variable domain, with the rest looked up from reference TRBV11-3 and TRBJ2-7, is EAGVVQSPRYKIIEKKQPVAFWCNPISGHNTLYWYLQNLGQGPELLIRYENEEAVDDSQLPKDRFSAERLKGVDSTLKIQPAELGDSAVYLCASRGGRAIEQYFGPGTRLTVT.

The V and J genes are TRBV6-2 or TRBV6-3 and TRBJ1-1; D is unclear. In germline, CDR1 is MNHEY, CDR2 SVGEGT. The ends were cut back, 3 bases at V and 7 bases at J, with 9 bases in the middle. This CDR3 has 12 amino acids. The CDR3 protein is CASSYWSNEAFF. CDR3 bases: TGTGCCAGCAGTTATTGGTCAAATGAAGCTTTCTTT.

J is TRBJ2-3 and V is TRBV7-9; D ambiguous. This CDR3 is 14 amino acids long. V lost 0 bases and J lost 2, with 6 bases in between. The V gene's germline CDR1 is SEHNR and CDR2 FQNEAQ (reference sequence). The CDR3 reads CASSLAADTDTQYF. The CDR3 nucleotides are TGTGCCAGCAGCTTAGCCGCTGACACAGATACGCAGTATTTT.

V gene TRBV15 combines with J gene TRBJ1-5, with 7 nucleotides matching TRBD1. Unmatched junction bases numbered 4, after V lost 8 bases and J lost 0 bases. This CDR3 has 14 amino acids. Germline V gene data show CDR1 as LNHNV and CDR2 as YYDKDF (reference sequence). The CDR3 protein is CATGGGYSNQPQHF. The CDR3 DNA sequence: TGTGCCACCGGAGGGGGCTATAGCAATCAGCCCCAGCATTTT.

The chain couples TRBV2 to TRBJ1-6; 8 positions agree with TRBD1. J was trimmed by 10 bases and V by 8 bases; bases with no gene match: 13. The CDR3 length is 15 residues. Per the germline V gene, CDR1 is SNHLY and CDR2 is FYNNEI. CDR3 amino acids: CASGPRTGPDSPLHF. CDR3 nucleotide sequence: TGTGCCAGCGGACCTAGGACAGGGCCGGACTCACCCCTCCACTTT.

This chain links TRBV2 with TRBJ1-1; D not certain. The CDR3 is made up of 17 amino acids. V lost 2 bases to trimming and J lost 0 bases, with 16 bases between them. The germline V gene has CDR1 SNHLY and CDR2 FYNNEI. In DNA, the CDR3 is TGTGCCAGCAGTGAAAGATTCAGACAATCGCTGAACACTGAAGCTTTCTTT. Translation gives CASSERFRQSLNTEAFF.

This clonotype was found a few times. This chain connects TRBV20-1 to TRBJ2-1; 7 nucleotides agree with TRBD2. CDR3 length: 12 amino acids. Trimming removed 3 bases from V and 5 bases from J; junction bases left unmatched: 1. Germline values: CDR1 DFQATT, CDR2 SNEGSKA (reference sequence). The CDR3 bases are TGCAGTGCTAGTCGGGGGGACAATGAGCAGTTCTTC. Residues: CSASRGDNEQFF.